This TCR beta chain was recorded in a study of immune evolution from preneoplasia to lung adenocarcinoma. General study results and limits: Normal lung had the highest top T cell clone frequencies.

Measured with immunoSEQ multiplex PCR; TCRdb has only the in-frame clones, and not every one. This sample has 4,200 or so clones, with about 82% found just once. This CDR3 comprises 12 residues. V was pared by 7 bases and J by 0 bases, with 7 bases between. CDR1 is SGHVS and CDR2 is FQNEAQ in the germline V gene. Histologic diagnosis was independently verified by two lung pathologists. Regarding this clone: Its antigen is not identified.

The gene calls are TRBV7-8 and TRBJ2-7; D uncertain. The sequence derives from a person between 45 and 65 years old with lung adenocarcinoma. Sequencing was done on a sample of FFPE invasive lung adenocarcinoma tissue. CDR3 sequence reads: CASNAFSYEQYF. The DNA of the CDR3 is TGTGCCAGCAACGCGTTCTCCTACGAGCAGTACTTC.